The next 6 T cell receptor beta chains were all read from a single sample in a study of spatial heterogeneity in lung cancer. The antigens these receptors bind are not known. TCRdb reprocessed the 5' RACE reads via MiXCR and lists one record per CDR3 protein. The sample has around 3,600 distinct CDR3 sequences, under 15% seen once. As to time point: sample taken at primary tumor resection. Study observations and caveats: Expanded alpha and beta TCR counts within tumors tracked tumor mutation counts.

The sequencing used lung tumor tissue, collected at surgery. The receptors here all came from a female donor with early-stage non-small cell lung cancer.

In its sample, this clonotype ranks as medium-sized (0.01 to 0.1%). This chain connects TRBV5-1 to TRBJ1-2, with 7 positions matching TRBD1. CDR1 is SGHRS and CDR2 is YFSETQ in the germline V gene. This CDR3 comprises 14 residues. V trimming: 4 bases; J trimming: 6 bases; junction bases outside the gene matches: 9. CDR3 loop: CASSLSGTVNGYTF. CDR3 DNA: TGCGCCAGCAGCCTCTCCGGGACAGTAAATGGCTACACCTTC. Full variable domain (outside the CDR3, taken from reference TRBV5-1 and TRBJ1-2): KAGVTQTPRYLIKTRGQQVTLSCSPISGHRSVSWYQQTPGQGLQFLFEYFSETQRNKGNFPGRFSGRQFSNSRSEMNVSTLELGDSALYLCASSLSGTVNGYTFGSGTRLTVV.

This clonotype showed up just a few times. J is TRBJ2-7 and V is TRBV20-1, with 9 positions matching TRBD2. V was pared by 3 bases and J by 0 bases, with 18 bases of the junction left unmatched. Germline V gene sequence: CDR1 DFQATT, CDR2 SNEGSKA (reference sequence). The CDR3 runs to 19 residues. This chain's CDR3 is CSASEVLAGMIPISYEQYF. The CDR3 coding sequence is TGCAGTGCTAGTGAGGTCCTAGCGGGAATGATACCCATCTCCTACGAGCAGTACTTC.

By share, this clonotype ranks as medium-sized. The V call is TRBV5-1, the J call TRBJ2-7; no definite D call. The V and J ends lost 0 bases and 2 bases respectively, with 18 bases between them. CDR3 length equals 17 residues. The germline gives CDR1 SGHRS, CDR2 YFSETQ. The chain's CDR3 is CASSLAARGIITYEQYF. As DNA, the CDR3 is TGCGCCAGCAGCTTGGCCGCGAGAGGAATTATAACCTACGAGCAGTACTTC.

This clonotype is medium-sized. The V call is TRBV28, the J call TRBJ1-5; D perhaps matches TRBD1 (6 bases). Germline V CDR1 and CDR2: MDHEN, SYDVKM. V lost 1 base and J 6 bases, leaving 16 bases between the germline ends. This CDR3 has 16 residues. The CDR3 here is CASSLFRGQSVQPQHF. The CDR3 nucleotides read TGTGCCAGCAGTTTATTTCGGGGACAATCTGTTCAGCCCCAGCATTTT.

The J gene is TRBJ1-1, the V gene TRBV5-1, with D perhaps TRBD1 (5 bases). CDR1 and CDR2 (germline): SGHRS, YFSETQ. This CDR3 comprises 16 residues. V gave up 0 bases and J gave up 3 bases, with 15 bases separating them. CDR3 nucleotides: TGCGCCAGCAGCTTGGGAGTCGTCTCAGGGTACACTGAAGCTTTCTTT. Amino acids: CASSLGVVSGYTEAFF.

The CDR3 reads CASSRLPGGSTDTQYF. DNA of the CDR3: TGTGCCAGCAGCCGCCTCCCGGGAGGAAGCACAGATACGCAGTATTTT. This chain uses TRBV6-6 with TRBJ2-3; the match to TRBD2 covers 7 bases. The germline V gene encodes CDR1 MNHNY and CDR2 SVGAGI (reference sequence). This CDR3 contains 16 residues. The V and J ends lost 6 bases and 0 bases, in that order; junction bases with no gene match: 9.